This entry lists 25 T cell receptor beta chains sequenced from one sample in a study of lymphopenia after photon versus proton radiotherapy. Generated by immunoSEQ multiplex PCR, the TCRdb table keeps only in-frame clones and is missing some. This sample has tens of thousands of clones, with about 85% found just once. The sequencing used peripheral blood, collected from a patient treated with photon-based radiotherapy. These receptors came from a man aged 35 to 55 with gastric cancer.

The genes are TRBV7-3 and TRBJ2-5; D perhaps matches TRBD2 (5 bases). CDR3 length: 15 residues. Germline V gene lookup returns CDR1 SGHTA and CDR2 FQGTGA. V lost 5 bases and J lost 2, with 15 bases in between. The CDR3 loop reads CASSPDGMGQETQYF. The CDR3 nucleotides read TGTGCCAGCAGCCCCGACGGGATGGGGCAAGAGACCCAGTACTTC.

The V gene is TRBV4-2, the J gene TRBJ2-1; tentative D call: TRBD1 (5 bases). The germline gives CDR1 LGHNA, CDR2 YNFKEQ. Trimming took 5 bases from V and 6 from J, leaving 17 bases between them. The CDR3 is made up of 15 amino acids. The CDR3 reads CASSIQDTPLNEQFF. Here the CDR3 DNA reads TGTGCCAGCAGCATACAGGATACCCCCCTCAATGAGCAGTTCTTC.

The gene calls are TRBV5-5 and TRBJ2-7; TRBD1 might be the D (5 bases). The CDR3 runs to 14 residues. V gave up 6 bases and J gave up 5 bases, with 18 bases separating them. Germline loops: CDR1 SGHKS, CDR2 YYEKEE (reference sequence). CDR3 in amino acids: CASTVIYTGHEQYF. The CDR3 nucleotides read TGTGCCAGCACGGTAATCTACACAGGACACGAGCAGTACTTC.

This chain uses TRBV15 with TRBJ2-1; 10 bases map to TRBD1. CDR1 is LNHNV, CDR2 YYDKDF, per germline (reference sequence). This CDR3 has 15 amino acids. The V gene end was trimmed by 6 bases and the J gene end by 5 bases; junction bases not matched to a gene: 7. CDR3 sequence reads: CATSFGGTGDNEQFF. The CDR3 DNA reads TGTGCCACCAGTTTCGGAGGGACAGGGGACAATGAGCAGTTCTTC.

The CDR3 loop is CAWSSRGDTEAFF. The CDR3 DNA reads TGTGCCTGGAGTTCACGCGGGGACACTGAAGCTTTCTTT. V usage is TRBV30 and J usage is TRBJ1-1; D call uncertain. CDR1 and CDR2 (germline): GTSNPN, SVGIG (reference sequence). The germline V and J ends were trimmed by 2 bases and 3 bases, with 10 bases remaining between them. The CDR3 length is 13 residues.

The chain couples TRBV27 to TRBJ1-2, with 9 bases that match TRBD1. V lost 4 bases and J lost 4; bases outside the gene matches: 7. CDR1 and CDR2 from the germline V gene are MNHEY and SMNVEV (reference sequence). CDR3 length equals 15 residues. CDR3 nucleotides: TGTGCCAGCAGTTCGAGACAGGGGGAGCTCTATGGCTACACCTTC. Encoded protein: CASSSRQGELYGYTF.

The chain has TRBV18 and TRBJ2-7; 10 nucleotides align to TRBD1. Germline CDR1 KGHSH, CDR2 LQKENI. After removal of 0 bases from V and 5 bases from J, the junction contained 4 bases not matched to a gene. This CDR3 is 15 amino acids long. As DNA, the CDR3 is TGTGCCAGCTCACCACCCTCCGGGACAGGGGACGAGCAGTACTTC. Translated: CASSPPSGTGDEQYF.

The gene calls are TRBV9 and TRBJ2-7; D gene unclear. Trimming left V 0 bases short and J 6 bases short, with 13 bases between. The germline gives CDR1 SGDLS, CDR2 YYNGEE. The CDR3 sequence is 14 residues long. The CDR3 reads CASSVGPRRSEQYF. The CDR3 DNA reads TGTGCCAGCAGCGTAGGTCCCCGACGGAGCGAGCAGTACTTC. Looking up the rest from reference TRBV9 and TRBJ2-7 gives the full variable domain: DSGVTQTPKHLITATGQRVTLRCSPRSGDLSVYWYQQSLDQGLQFLIQYYNGEERAKGNILERFSAQQFPDLHSELNLSSLELGDSALYFCASSVGPRRSEQYFGPGTRLTVT.

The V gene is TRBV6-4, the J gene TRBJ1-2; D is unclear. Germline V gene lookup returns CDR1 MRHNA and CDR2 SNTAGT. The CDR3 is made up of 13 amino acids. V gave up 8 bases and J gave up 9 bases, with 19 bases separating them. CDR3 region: CASAPEPDARYTF. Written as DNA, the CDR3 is TGTGCCAGCGCACCCGAACCGGACGCCCGCTACACCTTC.

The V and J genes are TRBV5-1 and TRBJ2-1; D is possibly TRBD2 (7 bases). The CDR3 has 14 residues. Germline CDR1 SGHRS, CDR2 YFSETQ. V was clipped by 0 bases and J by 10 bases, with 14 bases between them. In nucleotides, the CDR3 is TGCGCCAGCAGCTTGGACAGGGAGGGAGGGGAGCAGTTCTTC. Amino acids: CASSLDREGGEQFF.

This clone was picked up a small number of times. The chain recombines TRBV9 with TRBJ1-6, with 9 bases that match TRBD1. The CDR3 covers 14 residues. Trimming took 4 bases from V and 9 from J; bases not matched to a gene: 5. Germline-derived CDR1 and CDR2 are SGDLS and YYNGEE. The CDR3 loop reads CASSPQTGGSPLHF. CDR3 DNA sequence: TGTGCCAGCAGCCCCCAGACAGGGGGTTCACCCCTCCACTTT.

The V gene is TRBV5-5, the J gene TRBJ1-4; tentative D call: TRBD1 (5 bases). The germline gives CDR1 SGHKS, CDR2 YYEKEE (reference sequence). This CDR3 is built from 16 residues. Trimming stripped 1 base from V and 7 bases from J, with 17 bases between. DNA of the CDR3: TGTGCCAGCAGCTTGAGGGATCAGCAGGGAACTGAAAAACTGTTTTTT. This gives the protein CASSLRDQQGTEKLFF.

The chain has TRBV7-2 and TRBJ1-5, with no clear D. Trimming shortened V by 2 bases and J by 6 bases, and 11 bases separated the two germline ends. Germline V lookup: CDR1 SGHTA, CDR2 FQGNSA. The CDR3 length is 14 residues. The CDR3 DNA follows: TGTGCCAGCAGCTTAAGTACACCAGGTCAGCCCCAGCATTTT. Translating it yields CASSLSTPGQPQHF.

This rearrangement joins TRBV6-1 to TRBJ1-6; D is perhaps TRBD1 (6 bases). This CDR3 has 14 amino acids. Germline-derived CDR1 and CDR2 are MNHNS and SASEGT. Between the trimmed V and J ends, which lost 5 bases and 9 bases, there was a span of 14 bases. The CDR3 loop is CASSLGLGGSPLHF. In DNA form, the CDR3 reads TGTGCCAGCAGTTTGGGGCTAGGGGGTTCACCCCTCCACTTT.

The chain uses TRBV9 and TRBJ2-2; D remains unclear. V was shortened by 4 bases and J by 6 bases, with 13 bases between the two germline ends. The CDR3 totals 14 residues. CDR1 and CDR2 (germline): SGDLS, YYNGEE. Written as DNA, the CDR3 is TGTGCCAGCAGCCCCTCCGCTATCCCCGGGGAGCTGTTTTTT. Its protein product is CASSPSAIPGELFF.

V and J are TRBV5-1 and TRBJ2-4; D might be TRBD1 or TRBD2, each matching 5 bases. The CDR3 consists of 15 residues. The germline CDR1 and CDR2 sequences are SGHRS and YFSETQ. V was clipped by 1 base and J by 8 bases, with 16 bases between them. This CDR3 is CASSLRGLAVDIQYF. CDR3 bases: TGCGCCAGCAGCTTGAGGGGTCTAGCCGTCGACATTCAGTACTTC.

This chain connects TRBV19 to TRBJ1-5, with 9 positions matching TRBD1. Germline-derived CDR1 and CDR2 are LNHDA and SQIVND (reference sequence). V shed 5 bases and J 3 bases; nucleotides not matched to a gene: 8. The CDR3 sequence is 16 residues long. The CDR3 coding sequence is TGTGCCAGTAGTCCAGCCGACAGGGGGAACAATCAGCCCCAGCATTTT. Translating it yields CASSPADRGNNQPQHF.

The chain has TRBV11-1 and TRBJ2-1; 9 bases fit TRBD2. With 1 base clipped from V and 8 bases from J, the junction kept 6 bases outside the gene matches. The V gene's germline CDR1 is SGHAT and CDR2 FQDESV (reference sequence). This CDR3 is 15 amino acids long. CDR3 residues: CASSLGLADFDEQFF. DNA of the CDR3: TGTGCCAGCAGCTTAGGACTAGCGGATTTTGATGAGCAGTTCTTC.

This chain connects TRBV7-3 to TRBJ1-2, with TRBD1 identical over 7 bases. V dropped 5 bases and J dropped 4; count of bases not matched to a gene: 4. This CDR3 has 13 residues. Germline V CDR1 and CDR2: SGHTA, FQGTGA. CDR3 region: CASSPGGPYGYTF. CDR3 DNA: TGTGCCAGCAGCCCAGGGGGACCCTATGGCTACACCTTC.

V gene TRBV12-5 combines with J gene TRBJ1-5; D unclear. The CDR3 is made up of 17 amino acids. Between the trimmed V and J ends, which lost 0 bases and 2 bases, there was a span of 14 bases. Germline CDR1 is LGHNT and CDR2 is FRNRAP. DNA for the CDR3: TGTGCTAGTGGTTTGGTCCCCTTCACGGCGGGCAATCAGCCCCAGCATTTT. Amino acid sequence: CASGLVPFTAGNQPQHF.

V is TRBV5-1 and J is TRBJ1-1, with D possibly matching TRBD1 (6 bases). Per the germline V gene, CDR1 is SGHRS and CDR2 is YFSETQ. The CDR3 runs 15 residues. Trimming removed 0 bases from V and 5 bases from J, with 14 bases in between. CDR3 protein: CASSLGTGRGTEAFF. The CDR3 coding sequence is TGCGCCAGCAGCTTGGGAACAGGGAGAGGAACTGAAGCTTTCTTT.

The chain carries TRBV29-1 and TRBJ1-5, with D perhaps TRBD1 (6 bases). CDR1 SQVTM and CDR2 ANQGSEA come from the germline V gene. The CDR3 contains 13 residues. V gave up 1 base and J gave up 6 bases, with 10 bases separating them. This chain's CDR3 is CSVEAGAGQPQHF. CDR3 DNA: TGCAGCGTTGAAGCGGGGGCCGGTCAGCCCCAGCATTTT.

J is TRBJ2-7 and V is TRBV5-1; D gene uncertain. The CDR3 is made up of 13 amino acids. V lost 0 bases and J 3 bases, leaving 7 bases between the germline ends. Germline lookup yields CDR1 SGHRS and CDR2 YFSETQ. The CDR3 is CASSLVGNYEQYF. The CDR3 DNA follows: TGCGCCAGCAGCTTGGTCGGTAACTACGAGCAGTACTTC.

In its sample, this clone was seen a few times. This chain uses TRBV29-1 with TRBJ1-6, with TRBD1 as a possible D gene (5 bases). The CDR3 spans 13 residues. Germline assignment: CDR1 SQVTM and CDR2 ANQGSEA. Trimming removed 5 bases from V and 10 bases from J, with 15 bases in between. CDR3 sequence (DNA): TGCAGCGTTTCCCAGGGAATTCGGTCACCCCTCCACTTT. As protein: CSVSQGIRSPLHF.

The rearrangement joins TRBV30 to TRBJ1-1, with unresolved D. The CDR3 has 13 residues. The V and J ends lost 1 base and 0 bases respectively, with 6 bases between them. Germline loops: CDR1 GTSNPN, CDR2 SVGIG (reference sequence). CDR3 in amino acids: CAWSADLNTEAFF. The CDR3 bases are TGTGCCTGGAGTGCCGACTTGAACACTGAAGCTTTCTTT.